The 20 T cell receptor beta chains given below trace back to one sample, sequenced in a study of shared clonotypes between healthy human individuals. Libraries were prepared by immunoSEQ multiplex PCR; TCRdb keeps only in-frame clonotypes and omits some of them. The sample yields nearly 2 million clones, about 95% seen once. Naive CD8 cells were CD45RO-negative, positively selected for CCR7, excluding terminally differentiated effector memory CD45RA+ cells. The sample taken for sequencing was naive CD8+ T cells sorted from blood. These receptors all come from a man younger than 35 in good health.

This sequence joins TRBV11-2 and TRBJ2-7; 7 positions match TRBD1. J was trimmed by 7 bases and V by 5 bases; bases with no gene match: 8. The CDR3 totals 13 residues. Germline V gives CDR1 SGHAT, CDR2 FQNNGV. CDR3 region: CASSALTGSEQYF. CDR3 in DNA: TGTGCCAGCAGCGCACTGACAGGGTCAGAGCAGTACTTC.

V usage is TRBV7-9 and J usage is TRBJ2-6; maybe TRBD1 (5 bases). The CDR3 has 19 amino acids. Looked up from germline, CDR1 is SEHNR and CDR2 is FQNEAQ (reference sequence). Trimming took off 0 bases at V and 0 bases at J, with 15 bases between the two ends. The DNA of the CDR3 is TGTGCCAGCAGCTTAGCAGGGGCGGTAGGTTTCTCTGGGGCCAACGTCCTGACTTTC. Its translation is CASSLAGAVGFSGANVLTF.

This clone is a singleton in its sample. The chain combines TRBV28 with TRBJ2-1, with 9 bases identical to TRBD2. CDR3 length: 14 amino acids. V shed 3 bases and J 9 bases; nucleotides not matched to a gene: 6. Germline V lookup: CDR1 MDHEN, CDR2 SYDVKM. CDR3 sequence (DNA): TGTGCCAGCAGTTTGCGGGGGGGCCGAGTTGAGCAGTTCTTC. This encodes CASSLRGGRVEQFF.

The chain employs TRBV29-1 and TRBJ2-7, with D possibly being TRBD1 or TRBD2 (5 bases each). Germline V gene sequence: CDR1 SQVTM, CDR2 ANQGSEA. This CDR3 has 13 amino acids. The V and J ends lost 8 bases and 2 bases respectively, with 16 bases between them. CDR3 region: CSTRGGNTYEQYF. The DNA for the CDR3 is TGCAGCACGAGGGGCGGAAATACCTACGAGCAGTACTTC.

This chain uses TRBV2 with TRBJ2-2; D remains unclear. This CDR3 comprises 14 residues. Germline values: CDR1 SNHLY, CDR2 FYNNEI. Trimming pared 1 base from V and 4 bases from J, leaving 7 bases between. The CDR3 sequence: CASSEVWSTGELFF. The CDR3 region has the DNA TGTGCCAGCAGTGAAGTCTGGAGCACCGGGGAGCTGTTTTTT.

The chain is built from TRBV6-5 and TRBJ1-5; weak D call: TRBD1 (6 bases). Trimming stripped 4 bases from V and 4 bases from J, with 11 bases between. The CDR3 contains 14 residues. In germline, CDR1 is MNHEY, CDR2 SVGAGI. CDR3 protein: CASSSGHGNQPQHF. CDR3 coding DNA: TGTGCCAGCAGTTCGGGACACGGAAATCAGCCCCAGCATTTT.

The chain recombines TRBV27 with TRBJ2-7, with D perhaps matching TRBD2 (6 bases). The germline V gene has CDR1 MNHEY and CDR2 SMNVEV (reference sequence). This CDR3 region has 16 residues. Trimming took 0 bases from V and 2 from J, leaving 14 bases between them. CDR3 sequence (DNA): TGTGCCAGCAGTTTATCTCCGGGGGTACGGGCCTACGAGCAGTACTTC. This translates into CASSLSPGVRAYEQYF.

The chain recombines TRBV29-1 with TRBJ2-1, with TRBD1 identical over 9 bases. This CDR3 is built from 14 residues. The germline V gene encodes CDR1 SQVTM and CDR2 ANQGSEA. V was clipped by 6 bases and J by 6 bases; unmatched bases: 9. CDR3 amino acids: CSVSGTGSVNEQFF. The CDR3 region has the DNA TGCAGCGTGTCCGGGACAGGGTCGGTCAATGAGCAGTTCTTC.

V and J are TRBV4-2 and TRBJ2-5; the D call may be TRBD1 or TRBD2 (6 bases each). Germline-derived CDR1 and CDR2 are LGHNA and YNFKEQ. Trimming removed 3 bases from V and 3 bases from J, with 14 bases in between. The CDR3 sequence is 15 residues long. CDR3: CASSQLPGAKETQYF. The CDR3 nucleotides read TGTGCCAGCAGCCAGCTCCCGGGGGCGAAAGAGACCCAGTACTTC.

The chain is built from TRBV27 and TRBJ2-2; D is unclear. The CDR3 has 13 amino acids. Per the germline V gene, CDR1 is MNHEY and CDR2 is SMNVEV (reference sequence). V lost 2 bases and J lost 5, with 6 bases in between. CDR3 amino acids: CASSLAVTGELFF. The CDR3 DNA is TGTGCCAGCAGTTTAGCGGTGACCGGGGAGCTGTTTTTT.

This sequence joins TRBV4-1 and TRBJ1-1; D unresolved. CDR1 is MGHRA, CDR2 YSYEKL, per germline. This CDR3 region has 14 residues. Trimming shortened V by 1 base and J by 4 bases, and 10 bases separated the two germline ends. CDR3 in amino acids: CASSQVGSGTEAFF. CDR3 sequence (DNA): TGCGCCAGCAGCCAAGTAGGGTCGGGCACTGAAGCTTTCTTT.

Only one count was recorded for this clone. The chain joins TRBV11-3 to TRBJ2-7, with TRBD1 matching 8 bases. CDR3 length: 13 residues. The germline gives CDR1 SGHNT, CDR2 YENEEA. The trim removed 3 bases at V and 4 bases at J, leaving 2 bases unmatched. CDR3 amino acids: CASSFHRGYEQYF. CDR3 nucleotides: TGTGCCAGCAGCTTTCACAGGGGGTACGAGCAGTACTTC.

V is TRBV27 and J is TRBJ2-1; 7 bases are shared with TRBD2. This CDR3 spans 15 amino acids. The ends lost 8 bases at V and 8 bases at J; junction bases unmatched: 15. Germline V lookup: CDR1 MNHEY, CDR2 SMNVEV (reference sequence). Here the CDR3 reads CASSPDTGLVDEQFF. Here the CDR3 DNA reads TGTGCCAGCTCCCCGGACACCGGACTAGTTGATGAGCAGTTCTTC.

This clone was counted a single time. The CDR3 bases are TGTGCCAGCAGCACCAACCTAGGACAAGAAACTAACTATGGCTACACCTTC. This translates into CASSTNLGQETNYGYTF. The chain carries TRBV9 and TRBJ1-2; TRBD1 might be the D (5 bases). Trimming removed 4 bases at V and 0 bases at J, with 19 bases between. There are 17 residues in the CDR3. From germline, CDR1 is SGDLS and CDR2 YYNGEE.

The rearrangement joins TRBV10-3 to TRBJ1-2; 9 bases are a match to TRBD1. The V gene end was trimmed by 7 bases and the J gene end by 8 bases; junction bases not matched to a gene: 20. Germline lookup yields CDR1 ENHRY and CDR2 SYGVKD. CDR3 length: 17 residues. The CDR3 loop reads CAITDSFRDRDLLGYTF. The CDR3 DNA follows: TGTGCCATCACCGACTCCTTCCGGGACAGGGATCTTCTAGGCTACACCTTC.

This clone has just one count. The CDR3 DNA follows: TGTGCCAGCAGTTCCCGGACAGCTCACTCCTACGAGCAGTACTTC. This encodes CASSSRTAHSYEQYF. The rearrangement links TRBV27 to TRBJ2-7; TRBD1 might be the D (6 bases). This CDR3 comprises 15 residues. The germline V gene has CDR1 MNHEY and CDR2 SMNVEV (reference sequence). V gave up 4 bases and J gave up 0 bases, with 13 bases separating them.

The V call is TRBV29-1, the J call TRBJ2-7; D is uncertain. In germline, CDR1 is SQVTM, CDR2 ANQGSEA. The V gene lost 5 bases and the J gene lost 3 bases, with 11 bases spanning the gap. CDR3 length: 12 amino acids. The CDR3 sequence: CSVRGPSYEQYF. The CDR3 DNA sequence: TGCAGCGTTCGCGGCCCTAGCTACGAGCAGTACTTC.

V is TRBV6-5 and J is TRBJ2-7; the match to TRBD2 covers 11 bases. This CDR3 has 16 residues. The germline gives CDR1 MNHEY, CDR2 SVGAGI. Unmatched junction bases numbered 4, after V lost 2 bases and J lost 1 base. The DNA for the CDR3 is TGTGCCAGCAGTTACCCTACTAGCGGGAGTTCCTACGAGCAGTACTTC. Translating it yields CASSYPTSGSSYEQYF.

The chain employs TRBV6-6 and TRBJ1-2; D is unclear. Germline V gene sequence: CDR1 MNHNY, CDR2 SVGAGI (reference sequence). Between the trimmed V and J ends, which lost 3 bases and 6 bases, there was a span of 14 bases. The CDR3 loop spans 14 amino acids. CDR3 DNA sequence: TGTGCCAGCAGTTATGAGGGAAGGAGCCATGGCTACACCTTC. It specifies CASSYEGRSHGYTF.

The chain is built from TRBV27 and TRBJ2-7; TRBD2 might be the D (6 bases). Trimming left V 8 bases short and J 2 bases short, with 16 bases between. CDR1 is MNHEY and CDR2 is SMNVEV in the germline V gene (reference sequence). The CDR3 runs to 14 residues. DNA for the CDR3: TGTGCCAGCTCTCCCCAGGGAGGACCCTACGAGCAGTACTTC. It is translated as CASSPQGGPYEQYF.